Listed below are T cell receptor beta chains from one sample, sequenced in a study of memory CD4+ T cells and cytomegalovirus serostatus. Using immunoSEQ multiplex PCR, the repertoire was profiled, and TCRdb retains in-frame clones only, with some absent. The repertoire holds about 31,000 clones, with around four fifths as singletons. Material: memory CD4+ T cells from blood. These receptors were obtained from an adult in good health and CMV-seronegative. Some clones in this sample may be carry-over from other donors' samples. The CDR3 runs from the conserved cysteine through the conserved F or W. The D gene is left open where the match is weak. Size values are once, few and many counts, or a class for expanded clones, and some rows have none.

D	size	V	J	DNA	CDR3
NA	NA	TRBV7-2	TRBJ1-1	TGTGCCAGCAGCTCGACAGGAAGGGCGTCTGAAGCTTTCTTT	CASSSTGRASEAFF
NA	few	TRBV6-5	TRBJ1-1	TGTGCATCACTTCACCCGAGGGGCACTGAAGCTTTCTTT	CASLHPRGTEAFF
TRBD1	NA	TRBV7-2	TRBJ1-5	TGTGCCAGCAGCTTACAACCGGGACAGGGTAATCAGCCCCAGCATTTT	CASSLQPGQGNQPQHF
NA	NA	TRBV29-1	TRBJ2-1	TGCAGCGTACGACTGGGGAATGAGCAGTTCTTC	CSVRLGNEQFF
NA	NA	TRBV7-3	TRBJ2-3	TGTGCCAGCAGCTTTTCTGTGAACACAGATACGCAGTATTTT	CASSFSVNTDTQYF
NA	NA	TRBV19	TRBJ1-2	TGTGCCAGTAAAGGGCCCAGCAACAGCTATGGCTACACCTTC	CASKGPSNSYGYTF
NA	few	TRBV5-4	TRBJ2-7	TGTGCCAGCAGCTTGGCCAATGTCAGGGCGGGTGAGGAGCAGTACTTC	CASSLANVRAGEEQYF
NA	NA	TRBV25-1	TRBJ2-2	TGTGCCAGCAGTGATTCTGGGCGGGCGTCCACCGGGGAGCTGTTTTTT	CASSDSGRASTGELFF
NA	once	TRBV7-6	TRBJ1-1	TGTGCCAGCAGCGCCTCCACAGGGTCGGACACTGAAGCTTTCTTT	CASSASTGSDTEAFF
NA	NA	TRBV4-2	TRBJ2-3	TGTGCCAGCAGCCAAATCGGGGATACGCAGTATTTT	CASSQIGDTQYF
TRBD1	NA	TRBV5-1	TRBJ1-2	TGCGCCAGCAGCACCCCCGGGACAGCCGCTTATGGCTACACCTTC	CASSTPGTAAYGYTF
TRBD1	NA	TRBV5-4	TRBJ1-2	TGTGCCAGCAGCGAGACAGGGAACTATGGCTACACCTTC	CASSETGNYGYTF
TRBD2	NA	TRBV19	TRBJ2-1	TGTGCCAGTAGTCCCGGGACTAGCGGGGGGAGTGAGCAGTTCTTC	CASSPGTSGGSEQFF
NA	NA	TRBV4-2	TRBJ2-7	TGTGCCAGCAGCCACTCACTCGGTCAAGGCTACGAGCAGTACTTC	CASSHSLGQGYEQYF
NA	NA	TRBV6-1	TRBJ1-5	TGTGCCAGCATCGGGGACTGGGGTGGAAATCAGCCCCAGCATTTT	CASIGDWGGNQPQHF
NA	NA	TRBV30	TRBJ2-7	TGTGCCTGGAGCCCAATCGGAGCCTGGGAGCAGTACTTC	CAWSPIGAWEQYF
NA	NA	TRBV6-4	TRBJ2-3	TGTGCCAGCAGTGAGAGTCTATCGGGGGATACGCAGTATTTT	CASSESLSGDTQYF
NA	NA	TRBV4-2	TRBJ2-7	TGTGCCAGCAGCCAAGATATCTCCTACGAGCAGTACTTC	CASSQDISYEQYF
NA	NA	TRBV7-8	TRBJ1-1	TGTGCCAGCAGCTTATCCGCCAAGGAGACTGAAGCTTTCTTT	CASSLSAKETEAFF
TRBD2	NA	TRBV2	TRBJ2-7	TGTGCCGCTGAGCCCAGCGGGGACTCCTACGAGCAGTACTTC	CAAEPSGDSYEQYF
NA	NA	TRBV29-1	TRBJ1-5	TGCAGCGTTGGAGGGGTTAATCAGCCCCAGCATTTT	CSVGGVNQPQHF
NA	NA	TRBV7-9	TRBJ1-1	TGTGCCAGCAGCAATAGAGCAGGGAACACTGAAGCTTTCTTT	CASSNRAGNTEAFF
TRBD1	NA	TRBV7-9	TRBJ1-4	TGTGCCAGCAGCCCCGGGGACAGTAGCTCCGAAAAACTGTTTTTT	CASSPGDSSSEKLFF
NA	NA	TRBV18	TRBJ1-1	TGTGCCAGCTCCCCGGGTGGCAGGGAGGCTTTCTTT	CASSPGGREAFF
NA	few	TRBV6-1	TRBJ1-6	TGTGCCAGCAGTGAACTCGGGACTAATTCACCCCTCCACTTT	CASSELGTNSPLHF
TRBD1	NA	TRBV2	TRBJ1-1	TGTGCCAGCAGCGAGATGGACAGGGGAGGCGCTGAAGCTTTCTTT	CASSEMDRGGAEAFF
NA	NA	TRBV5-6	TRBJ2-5	TGTGCCAGCAGCTTGACCGGGGGGCCAGAGACCCAGTACTTC	CASSLTGGPETQYF
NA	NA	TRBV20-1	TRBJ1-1	TGCAGTGCTAGACCTAGGGAGATAGCTTTCTTT	CSARPREIAFF
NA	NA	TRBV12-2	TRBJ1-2	TGTGCAAGTCGCTTAGGGCGGGTAAGTGGCTACACCTTC	CASRLGRVSGYTF
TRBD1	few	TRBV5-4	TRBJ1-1	TGTGCCAGCAGCACTCACAGGGGAACTGAAGCTTTCTTT	CASSTHRGTEAFF
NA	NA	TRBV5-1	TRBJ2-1	TGCGCCAGCAGCCCCGACAGTTCCTACAATGAGCAGTTCTTC	CASSPDSSYNEQFF
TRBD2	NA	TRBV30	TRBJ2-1	TGTGCCTGGAGGTACAATTATAGGCCGGGACTAGCGGGAGATGGCAACGGAAATGAGCAGTTCTTC	CAWRYNYRPGLAGDGNGNEQFF
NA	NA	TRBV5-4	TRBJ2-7	TGTGCCAGCAGTGGAGGGGGGGGCCTCTACGAGCAGTACTTC	CASSGGGGLYEQYF
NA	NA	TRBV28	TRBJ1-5	TGTGCCAGCAGTCGGACAGTGAATCAGCCCCAGCATTTT	CASSRTVNQPQHF
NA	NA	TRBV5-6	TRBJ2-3	TGTGCCAGCAGCCCACCATGGGGGACAGATACGCAGTATTTT	CASSPPWGTDTQYF
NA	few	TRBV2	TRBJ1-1	TGTGCCAGCAGTGGACAGGTGAGGACTGAAGCTTTCTTT	CASSGQVRTEAFF
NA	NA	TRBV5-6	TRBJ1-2	TGTGCCAGCATGACGGGACATAGGAACTATGGCTACACCTTC	CASMTGHRNYGYTF
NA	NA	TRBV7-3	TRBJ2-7	TGTGCCAGCAGCTTAGGGGGCGCGGCGAGTAACGAGCAGTACTTC	CASSLGGAASNEQYF
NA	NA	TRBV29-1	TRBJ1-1	TGCAGCGTTTCGAACACTGAAGCTTTCTTT	CSVSNTEAFF
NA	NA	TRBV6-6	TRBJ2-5	TGTGCCAGCAGTTACTTTGCACAGGATGAAGAGACCCAGTACTTC	CASSYFAQDEETQYF
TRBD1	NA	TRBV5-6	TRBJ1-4	TGTGCCAGCAGCCTAACGGGAGGCAGGGGGCGGGATGAAAAACTGTTTTTT	CASSLTGGRGRDEKLFF
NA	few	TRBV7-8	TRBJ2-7	TGTGCCAGCAGCTTCGGGGTCTCATCCTACGAGCAGTACTTC	CASSFGVSSYEQYF
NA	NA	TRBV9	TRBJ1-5	TGTGCCAGCAGTGATCAGGGGCTTCGGGGGAATCAGCCCCAGCATTTT	CASSDQGLRGNQPQHF
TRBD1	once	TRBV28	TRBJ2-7	TGTGCCAGCATATCGGACAGGGGGCGGGACGAGCAGTACTTC	CASISDRGRDEQYF
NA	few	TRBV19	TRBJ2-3	TGTGCCAGTAGTGAAGGTGAAAGCACAGATACGCAGTATTTT	CASSEGESTDTQYF